These 26 T cell receptor beta chains share one sample of origin, sequenced in a study of blood T cell repertoires in COVID-19. Profiled with immunoSEQ multiplex PCR; TCRdb holds only in-frame clones, not every one. This sample has 35,000 to 50,000 clones; roughly 63% occur once, and the top ten carry approximately 6.2%. Specimen: peripheral blood. The receptors derive from an elderly man with acute or convalescent COVID-19.

The V and J genes are TRBV20-1 and TRBJ2-7, with 11 positions matching TRBD2. The CDR3 is 14 residues long. V lost 3 bases and J lost 4; bases outside the gene matches: 5. From germline, CDR1 is DFQATT and CDR2 SNEGSKA (reference sequence). CDR3 nucleotide sequence: TGCAGTGCTAGTAATCTAGCGGGGGGATACGAGCAGTACTTC. As protein: CSASNLAGGYEQYF.

The V call is TRBV3-1 (or the pseudogene TRBV3-2), the J call TRBJ1-3, with 7 bases matching TRBD1. Trimming at V came to 5 bases and at J to 0 bases, leaving 4 bases not matched to a gene. This CDR3 has 15 residues. CDR1 is LGHDT and CDR2 is YNNKEL in the germline V gene (reference sequence). The CDR3 DNA is TGTGCCAGCAGCTTCGACAGGGACTCTGGAAACACCATATATTTT. Its translation: CASSFDRDSGNTIYF.

The V and J genes are TRBV6-1 and TRBJ1-1; D perhaps matches TRBD1 (5 bases). The CDR3 totals 16 residues. The germline V and J ends were trimmed by 1 base and 3 bases, with 15 bases remaining between them. Germline CDR1 MNHNS, CDR2 SASEGT. The CDR3 nucleotides are TGTGCCAGCAGTGAAGAAGAGGGACTGGCGCACACTGAAGCTTTCTTT. Translating gives CASSEEEGLAHTEAFF.

This clone was detected a few times. This chain links TRBV5-4 with TRBJ1-6, with TRBD1 matching 7 bases. Looked up from germline, CDR1 is SGHNT and CDR2 is YYREEE (reference sequence). V shed 3 bases, J shed 0 bases, and the junction held 6 bases outside the gene matches. The CDR3 totals 17 residues. The CDR3 coding sequence is TGTGCCAGCAGCTGGAAGGACAGGAGCTCCTATAATTCACCCCTCCACTTT. Amino acid sequence: CASSWKDRSSYNSPLHF.

This chain connects TRBV11-2 to TRBJ2-7; 8 bases agree with TRBD2. From germline, CDR1 is SGHAT and CDR2 FQNNGV. The CDR3 has 16 amino acids. The V segment lost 1 base and the J segment 3 bases; nucleotides outside the gene matches: 8. The CDR3 DNA reads TGTGCCAGCAGCTTAGCGGGGGGGACACTGTTCTACGAGCAGTACTTC. Translation: CASSLAGGTLFYEQYF.

The chain carries TRBV5-8 and TRBJ2-1; 7 bases are shared with TRBD1. The trim removed 6 bases at V and 4 bases at J, leaving 4 bases unmatched. This CDR3 has 13 amino acids. Per germline, CDR1 SGHTS and CDR2 YDEGEE. As DNA, the CDR3 is TGTGCCAGCATCCAGGACAGGTACAATGAGCAGTTCTTC. Residues: CASIQDRYNEQFF.

The rearrangement links TRBV3-1 (or the pseudogene TRBV3-2) to TRBJ2-1; the D gene is possibly TRBD2 (6 bases). The V end was cut by 1 base, the J end by 8 bases, with 15 bases between. Germline loops: CDR1 LGHDT, CDR2 YNNKEL (reference sequence). This CDR3 has 15 amino acids. The CDR3 is CASSQVPWEVDEQFF. The DNA of the CDR3 is TGTGCCAGCAGCCAAGTTCCCTGGGAGGTTGATGAGCAGTTCTTC.

This clone came up a few times. This sequence joins TRBV5-5 and TRBJ1-3; 7 nucleotides agree with TRBD1. Germline V gives CDR1 SGHKS, CDR2 YYEKEE (reference sequence). The V gene end was trimmed by 1 base and the J gene end by 0 bases; junction bases not matched to a gene: 7. This CDR3 has 17 amino acids. The CDR3 DNA reads TGTGCCAGCAGCTTGTCCCCCAGGGGGGACTCTGGAAACACCATATATTTT. Amino acids: CASSLSPRGDSGNTIYF.

The V and J genes are TRBV12-5 and TRBJ2-3, with 7 bases aligning to TRBD2. J lost 7 bases, V lost 5 bases, and 15 bases had no gene match. The CDR3 consists of 16 residues. The germline V gene has CDR1 LGHNT and CDR2 FRNRAP. CDR3 DNA sequence: TGTGCTAGTGGTGGCAATGCGGGAGTCCCCACTTATACGCAGTATTTT. Protein product: CASGGNAGVPTYTQYF. Full variable domain (remainder filled in from reference TRBV12-5 and TRBJ2-3): DARVTQTPRHKVTEMGQEVTMRCQPILGHNTVFWYRQTMMQGLELLAYFRNRAPLDDSGMPKDRFSAEMPDATLATLKIQPSEPRDSAVYFCASGGNAGVPTYTQYFGPGTRLTVL.

This sequence joins TRBV6-1 and TRBJ2-5; 7 bases agree with TRBD1. The CDR3 consists of 13 residues. The ends lost 7 bases at V and 5 bases at J; junction bases unmatched: 7. Germline V gives CDR1 MNHNS, CDR2 SASEGT. The CDR3 region has the DNA TGTGCCAGCACCCTGACAGGGTTGGAGACCCAGTACTTC. Protein: CASTLTGLETQYF.

The V call is TRBV4-1, the J call TRBJ1-2; D is perhaps TRBD1 (5 bases). Germline V CDR1 and CDR2: MGHRA, YSYEKL. Trimming removed 0 bases from V and 4 bases from J, with 15 bases in between. The CDR3 contains 16 residues. The CDR3 protein is CASSQDRLGQVYGYTF. Written as DNA, the CDR3 is TGCGCCAGCAGCCAAGATCGACTTGGACAAGTCTATGGCTACACCTTC.

This chain connects TRBV20-1 to TRBJ1-1, with TRBD1 matching 7 bases. This CDR3 contains 14 residues. Germline V lookup: CDR1 DFQATT, CDR2 SNEGSKA (reference sequence). The trim removed 3 bases at V and 5 bases at J, leaving 9 bases unmatched. CDR3: CSASFTGVETEAFF. CDR3 coding DNA: TGCAGTGCTAGTTTCACAGGGGTAGAGACTGAAGCTTTCTTT.

This clone has more than one count but fewer than ten. The chain has TRBV19 and TRBJ1-1, with D unresolved. The CDR3 has 13 amino acids. V was shortened by 7 bases and J by 6 bases, with 15 bases between the two germline ends. In germline, CDR1 is LNHDA, CDR2 SQIVND (reference sequence). CDR3 loop: CASNMQVPAEAFF. The DNA for the CDR3 is TGTGCCAGTAATATGCAGGTCCCCGCTGAAGCTTTCTTT.

The table lists this clone with a few counts. This chain joins TRBV9 and TRBJ2-1; weak D call: TRBD2 (5 bases). The germline V and J ends were trimmed by 0 bases and 3 bases, with 10 bases remaining between them. CDR3 length: 15 amino acids. Germline V gene data show CDR1 as SGDLS and CDR2 as YYNGEE. The CDR3 spells CASSVGASFYNEQFF. For the CDR3, the DNA is TGTGCCAGCAGCGTAGGGGCTAGCTTCTACAATGAGCAGTTCTTC.

V usage is TRBV29-1 and J usage is TRBJ2-1; D gene ambiguous. CDR3 length equals 12 residues. The germline gives CDR1 SQVTM, CDR2 ANQGSEA. Trimming took off 6 bases at V and 10 bases at J, with 16 bases between the two ends. DNA of the CDR3: TGCAGCGTCGGTTCTGAGCGAAGGGAGCAGTTCTTC. Protein product: CSVGSERREQFF.

This clone was seen more than once but under ten times. The CDR3 sequence is CASSAAGTGGSYEQYF. In DNA, the CDR3 is TGTGCCAGTAGTGCGGCCGGGACAGGGGGCTCCTACGAGCAGTACTTC. The J gene is TRBJ2-7, the V gene TRBV19; 11 bases are a match to TRBD1. V shed 5 bases and J 0 bases; nucleotides not matched to a gene: 6. Germline CDR1 LNHDA, CDR2 SQIVND (reference sequence). The CDR3 loop spans 16 amino acids.

The V call is TRBV7-9, the J call TRBJ2-2, with TRBD2 identical over 9 bases. CDR3 size: 15 residues. V gave up 7 bases and J gave up 1 base; unmatched junction bases: 4. Germline values: CDR1 SEHNR, CDR2 FQNEAQ (reference sequence). The CDR3 loop is CASILSGGNTGELFF. CDR3 DNA: TGTGCCAGCATCCTTAGCGGGGGGAACACCGGGGAGCTGTTTTTT.

The genes are TRBV27 and TRBJ2-1; tentatively, D is TRBD2 (6 bases). Germline CDR1 reads MNHEY; CDR2 reads SMNVEV (reference sequence). The V gene lost 3 bases and the J gene lost 4 bases, with 13 bases spanning the gap. CDR3 length: 15 residues. CDR3 coding DNA: TGTGCCAGCAGTTTTGTGGGAGGAGGTTACAATGAGCAGTTCTTC. It translates to CASSFVGGGYNEQFF.

The J gene is TRBJ1-6, the V gene TRBV13, with D perhaps TRBD1 (6 bases). Germline values: CDR1 PRHDT, CDR2 FYEKMQ (reference sequence). The ends were cut back, 7 bases at V and 0 bases at J, with 19 bases in the middle. The CDR3 covers 18 residues. The CDR3 loop is CASTSHRLDSSYNSPLHF. The CDR3 nucleotides are TGTGCCAGCACCTCTCACCGGCTGGACAGCTCCTATAATTCACCCCTCCACTTT.

The chain uses TRBV5-6 and TRBJ2-2; TRBD2 aligns across 10 bases. The ends lost 1 base at V and 8 bases at J; junction bases unmatched: 11. This CDR3 region has 17 residues. Germline V gene sequence: CDR1 SGHDT, CDR2 YYEEEE. The CDR3 region is CASSLPGLAGEFGELFF. The CDR3 DNA is TGTGCCAGCAGCTTGCCCGGGCTAGCGGGAGAGTTTGGGGAGCTGTTTTTT.

This clone was detected only a few times. The chain combines TRBV3-1 (or the pseudogene TRBV3-2) with TRBJ2-7; 9 positions match TRBD1. The CDR3 spans 15 residues. Germline CDR1 LGHDT, CDR2 YNNKEL (reference sequence). J lost 3 bases, V lost 1 base, and 4 bases had no gene match. As DNA, the CDR3 is TGTGCCAGCAGCCAAGCCGGGACAGGGATCTACGAGCAGTACTTC. Translating it yields CASSQAGTGIYEQYF.

The chain uses TRBV2 and TRBJ1-5; no firm D call. The germline V gene encodes CDR1 SNHLY and CDR2 FYNNEI. V was shortened by 7 bases and J by 4 bases, with 11 bases between the two germline ends. This CDR3 is built from 13 residues. The CDR3 sequence: CASNQDVNQPQHF. The CDR3 nucleotides read TGTGCCAGCAATCAGGATGTGAATCAGCCCCAGCATTTT.

V usage is TRBV5-1 and J usage is TRBJ2-5; D is perhaps TRBD2 (7 bases). Germline loops: CDR1 SGHRS, CDR2 YFSETQ. The CDR3 length is 15 residues. The V and J ends lost 1 base and 2 bases respectively, with 12 bases between them. CDR3 in amino acids: CASSLTGTKQETQYF. The CDR3 region has the DNA TGCGCCAGCAGCTTGACAGGGACTAAACAAGAGACCCAGTACTTC.

The CDR3 DNA reads as TGTGCCAGCAGTAAGAGGAGGGGGGGCTACAATGAGCAGTTCTTC. It yields the protein CASSKRRGGYNEQFF. The chain combines TRBV2 with TRBJ2-1; D might be TRBD2 (7 bases). The CDR3 covers 15 residues. Per germline, CDR1 SNHLY and CDR2 FYNNEI. The V end lost 5 bases, the J end lost 3 bases, and 14 bases lay between the germline ends.

The genes are TRBV19 and TRBJ1-2, with 11 positions matching TRBD1. Germline V gives CDR1 LNHDA, CDR2 SQIVND (reference sequence). The CDR3 totals 15 residues. J lost 4 bases, V lost 3 bases, and 4 bases had no gene match. The DNA for the CDR3 is TGTGCCAGTAGTATCGGGACAGGGGGTCCCTATGGCTACACCTTC. Translated: CASSIGTGGPYGYTF.

The rearrangement joins TRBV4-1 to TRBJ2-2, with 10 bases matching TRBD2. The CDR3 totals 17 residues. The germline V gene has CDR1 MGHRA and CDR2 YSYEKL. J was trimmed by 4 bases and V by 4 bases; bases with no gene match: 9. CDR3 protein: CASSRETSGEGTGELFF. The CDR3 DNA follows: TGCGCCAGCAGCCGGGAAACTAGCGGGGAAGGCACCGGGGAGCTGTTTTTT.